This T cell receptor (beta chain) was captured in a study of vaccination effects on CD4 cells after COVID-19. Looking at the study overall: Post-vaccine sample collection fell at a median of 72 days after the second dose.

Findings and caveats of the study: In healthy vaccinees, only 1 of 255 vaccine-induced clones cross-reacted with common cold coronaviruses.

As regards this clone: The antigen remains unidentified.

ViraFEST assay sequencing came after antigen-specific CD4+ T cells were expanded with viral peptide pools. Once cultured for more than nine days, the cells underwent separation to obtain CD4+ T cells. Subjects were given two BNT162b2 or mRNA-1273 vaccine doses. Every well housed more than 1.5 million PBMC, which grew in culture alongside 10 IU/ml IL-2 and 10 ug/ml peptides. Germline V CDR1 and CDR2: MNHEY, SVGEGT. The trim removed 5 bases at V and 6 bases at J, leaving 10 bases unmatched. CDR3 length: 17 amino acids. The assay was immunoSEQ multiplex PCR, and TCRdb's table has in-frame clones only and misses some. This table holds about 33,000 clones, roughly four fifths found once.

The J gene is TRBJ2-1, the V gene TRBV6-2 or TRBV6-3; 13 bases align to TRBD2. Sequences were derived from CD4+ T cells from PBMCs cultured with HCoV-NL63 spike peptides, sampled after COVID-19 vaccination. This receptor was identified in a human donor who received a COVID-19 vaccine. Some clones in this sample may be carry-over from other donors' samples. CDR3 nucleotide sequence: TGTGCCAGCAGTCCCACTAGCGGGGGGGCCCGGGTCAATGAGCAGTTCTTC. Translating it yields CASSPTSGGARVNEQFF.